This is a list of T cell receptor beta chains from one sample in a study of OX40 agonist ivuxolimab in advanced cancers. Profiled with immunoSEQ multiplex PCR; TCRdb holds only in-frame clones, not every one. Of 65,000 to 95,000 clones listed, roughly 94% are singletons. The starting material was CD4+ or CD8+ T cells sorted from blood, obtained in a trial of the OX40 agonist ivuxolimab. Receptors were obtained from an adult with an advanced solid tumor such as melanoma, head and neck, liver or kidney cancer. Each CDR3 is given with its conserved first and last residue. D genes are given only for firm matches. For some rows the clone size is stated as once, few or many, or as a class when expanded; others skip it.

v_gene	abundance	len	d_gene	j_gene	CDR3aa	CDR3nt
TRBV5-1	.	14	.	TRBJ2-7	CASSLGGQSYEQYF	TGCGCCAGCAGCTTGGGGGGACAATCCTACGAGCAGTACTTC
TRBV2	.	14	.	TRBJ2-2	CASTPSGWTGELFF	TGTGCCAGCACCCCGTCAGGTTGGACCGGGGAGCTGTTTTTT
TRBV5-6	.	14	.	TRBJ1-3	CASSPTGTGNTIYF	TGTGCCAGCAGCCCAACAGGGACTGGAAACACCATATATTTT
TRBV7-6	.	14	.	TRBJ2-7	CASSPDRTSYEQYF	TGTGCCAGCAGCCCTGACAGGACCTCCTACGAGCAGTACTTC
TRBV9	.	16	TRBD2	TRBJ2-3	CASSVEGGRPADTQYF	TGTGCCAGCAGCGTAGAGGGCGGGAGACCGGCGGATACGCAGTATTTT
TRBV9	.	16	TRBD2	TRBJ2-1	CASSVGVAGVYNEQFF	TGTGCCAGCAGCGTAGGTGTAGCGGGGGTATACAATGAGCAGTTCTTC
TRBV7-9	few	14	TRBD1	TRBJ1-1	CASFIGGKNTEAFF	TGTGCCAGCTTCATAGGGGGCAAAAACACTGAAGCTTTCTTT
TRBV18	.	13	.	TRBJ2-1	CASSLGAYNEQFF	TGTGCCAGCTCATTAGGGGCCTACAATGAGCAGTTCTTC
TRBV7-2	once	15	.	TRBJ2-1	CASSLAAGSYNEQFF	TGTGCCAGCAGCTTGGCGGCGGGCTCTTACAATGAGCAGTTCTTC
TRBV13	.	17	TRBD1	TRBJ2-3	CASSSEDRGPSTDTQYF	TGTGCCAGCAGCTCGGAGGACAGGGGCCCTAGCACAGATACGCAGTATTTT
TRBV2	.	15	.	TRBJ2-2	CASSEGGGGPGELFF	TGTGCCAGCAGCGAGGGAGGGGGGGGGCCCGGGGAGCTGTTTTTT
TRBV27	.	14	.	TRBJ1-2	CASSLVGGNYGYTF	TGTGCCAGCAGCCTAGTCGGGGGTAACTATGGCTACACCTTC
TRBV27	.	15	.	TRBJ2-1	CASSLGGPRYNEQFF	TGTGCCAGCAGTTTAGGAGGGCCCCGCTACAATGAGCAGTTCTTC
TRBV5-6	.	14	.	TRBJ2-3	CASSPGDGTDTQYF	TGTGCCAGCAGCCCGGGGGACGGCACAGATACGCAGTATTTT
TRBV7-3	.	13	TRBD2	TRBJ2-1	CASRGGAYTEQFF	TGTGCCAGCCGCGGGGGGGCCTATACTGAGCAGTTCTTC
TRBV28	.	15	.	TRBJ1-4	CASMTLRENNEKLFF	TGTGCCAGCATGACGCTTAGGGAAAATAATGAAAAACTGTTTTTT
TRBV4-3	.	17	.	TRBJ2-3	CASSPSRHPFFTDTQYF	TGCGCCAGCAGCCCTAGCAGGCACCCCTTCTTCACAGATACGCAGTATTTT
TRBV4-1	.	16	.	TRBJ1-2	CASSQVPGEVNYGYTF	TGCGCCAGCAGCCAAGTACCAGGAGAAGTTAACTATGGCTACACCTTC
TRBV12-5	.	13	.	TRBJ1-5	CASGWSGNQPQHF	TGTGCTAGTGGATGGTCGGGCAATCAGCCCCAGCATTTT
TRBV19	.	13	.	TRBJ1-1	CASRREVDTEAFF	TGTGCCAGTCGCAGGGAGGTGGACACTGAAGCTTTCTTT
TRBV4-2	.	17	.	TRBJ2-1	CASSQEQGLSSYNEQFF	TGTGCCAGCAGCCAAGAGCAGGGTTTGTCCTCCTACAATGAGCAGTTCTTC
TRBV7-8	.	16	.	TRBJ2-3	CASSLAYTRGGDTQYF	TGTGCCAGCAGCTTAGCGTATACCAGGGGGGGAGATACGCAGTATTTT
TRBV29-1	once	13	TRBD1	TRBJ1-1	CSVETGENTEAFF	TGCAGCGTTGAAACAGGGGAAAACACTGAAGCTTTCTTT
TRBV5-4	.	13	TRBD1	TRBJ1-2	CASSSGTAYGYTF	TGTGCCAGCAGCTCCGGGACAGCCTATGGCTACACCTTC